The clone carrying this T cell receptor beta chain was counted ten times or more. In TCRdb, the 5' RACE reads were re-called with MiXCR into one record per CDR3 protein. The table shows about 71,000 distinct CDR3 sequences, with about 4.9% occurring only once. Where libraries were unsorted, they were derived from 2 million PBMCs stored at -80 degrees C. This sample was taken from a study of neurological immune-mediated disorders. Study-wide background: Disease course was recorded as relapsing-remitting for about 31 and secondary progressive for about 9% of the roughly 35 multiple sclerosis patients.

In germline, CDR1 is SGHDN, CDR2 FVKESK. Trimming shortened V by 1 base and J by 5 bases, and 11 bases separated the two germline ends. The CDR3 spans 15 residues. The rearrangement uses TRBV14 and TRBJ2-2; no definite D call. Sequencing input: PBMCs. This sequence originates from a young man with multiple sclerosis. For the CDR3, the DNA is TGTGCCAGCAGCCAAGTTGACCCGAGAACCGGGGAGCTGTTTTTT. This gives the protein CASSQVDPRTGELFF.